The source of this T cell receptor beta chain is a study of T cell responses to AZD1222 COVID-19 vaccine (dated by TCRdb to the early 2020s). Context from the whole study: TCR sequencing was performed for roughly 250 trial participants, of whom 200 to 220 were given two doses of AZD1222 and roughly 25 were given two doses of MenACWY control vaccine. Trial participants were enrolled into age subgroups of 18-55, 56-69 and 70-plus years, which contained approximately 150, 28 and 58 TCR-sequenced participants, respectively.

Study-wide findings and limitations: Nearly half of unique spike-specific TCRs reportedly recognized epitopes outside regions mutated in the B.1.351 and B.1.1.7 variants. No day 14 peak-response samples were available, so repertoires were characterized only after the peak T cell response. Participants were mostly white British and included more females than males, and it was suggested by the authors that clonal diversity may have been underestimated. After two AZD1222 doses, spike-specific TCR breadth and depth were significantly higher than at day 0 and than in MenACWY recipients. The 56-69-year group was small, and its depth increase did not reach significance, likely because of low power. The vaccine-associated CD4 TCRs covered the entire spike protein, and the dominant responses fell in regions 160-218 and 743-854. Only 5 to 7 AZD1222 recipients were SARS-CoV-2 seropositive at baseline, limiting conclusions about previously exposed vaccinees.

According to the study, the label for this sample's time point signals: about 28 days (+/-7) after the second vaccine dose. Reading the label with the study, this specimen's treatment or condition is: meningococcal conjugate vaccine given as trial control. Vaccinee samples came from UK trials COV001 and COV002, including a single-blind randomized controlled phase 2/3 trial of AZD1222 (ChAdOx1 nCoV-19) in healthy adults. For TCRbeta chain sequencing, PBMC samples from trial participants were taken at day 0 and at day 28 after the second dose. CDR1 and CDR2 were assigned from the germline V gene as KGHSH and LQKENI. At the junction V is shortened by 3 bases and J by 3 bases, with 9 bases in between. The CDR3, cysteine through phenylalanine, is 14 amino acids long. Just the 42-base CDR3 DNA is kept, in frame starting at base 1. The CDR3 regions of human TCRbeta chains were subjected to immunosequencing. Regarding the original processing steps: Repertoire TCRs were checked for matches against a reference library of SARS-CoV-2-specific TCRs that had been generated using the MIRA antigen-specificity platform. Breadth was defined as the fraction of unique TCRs that were SARS-CoV-2-associated, and depth was defined as the fraction of total T cells that were SARS-CoV-2-associated. Using the MIRA data, each spike-specific TCR was mapped to the spike region that the TCR reacts to and placed in a CD4 or CD8 class. Log10-transformed breadth and depth values were compared by one-way ANOVA with Sidak's multiple comparisons tests. The source is immuneACCESS, and TCRdb retained only in-frame sequences with V and J called. Part of the clones is not carried over; for the studies checked, unresolved V genes explain less than half of this, and the remainder is unexplained. Clonal size and the V and J genes are those of that table, whereas D and trimming came from the DNA. Across this sample there are around 220,000 clones, with around 94% seen only once. The leading ten clones occupy around 1.7% of the sample.

About this clone: It lacks a known antigen. No quality values exist for individual bases; no much larger clone is one base distant.

The rearrangement joined TRBV18 to TRBJ1-3; no D segment can be confidently identified. The sequencing used peripheral blood, collected 28 days after the second dose of the MenACWY control vaccine. This receptor was obtained from an adult who received the MenACWY meningococcal vaccine as a control. This receptor carries the CDR3 CASSPEANGNTIYF. The bases are TGTGCCAGCTCACCCGAGGCAAATGGAAACACCATATATTTT.